These 3 T cell receptor beta chains originate from one sample sequenced in a study of vaccination effects on CD4 cells after COVID-19. No cognate antigen is known for these TCRs. Repertoires were generated with immunoSEQ multiplex PCR, while TCRdb's copy carries only in-frame clones and drops some. The sample lists about 20,000 clones; roughly four fifths were seen once. Within the ViraFEST assay, antigen-specific CD4+ T cells underwent expansion with viral peptide pools prior to sequencing. Between days 9 and 10 of culture, CD4+ T cells were separated out. The person was diagnosed with PCR-confirmed SARS-CoV-2 infection between March and December 2020. The starting material was CD4+ T cells from PBMCs cultured with SARS-CoV-2 spike peptides, obtained before COVID-19 vaccination. The source is a human donor who had a prior SARS-CoV-2 infection.

The DNA of the CDR3 is TGTGCCAGCAGTCCCGGGACAGGCCTATTGGGTTCGAAGGCCATGAACACTGAAGCTTTCTTT. Translation: CASSPGTGLLGSKAMNTEAFF. The chain recombines TRBV27 with TRBJ1-1; 8 nucleotides line up with TRBD1. Germline CDR1 and CDR2: MNHEY and SMNVEV (reference sequence). The CDR3 consists of 21 residues. After removal of 5 bases from V and 0 bases from J, the junction contained 23 bases not matched to a gene.

This chain uses TRBV6-5 with TRBJ1-2; D not resolved. V was trimmed by 8 bases and J by 0 bases, leaving 10 bases between them. The CDR3 extends over 13 amino acids. The germline CDR1 and CDR2 sequences are MNHEY and SVGAGI. The CDR3 sequence is CASGLLANYGYTF. The CDR3 DNA reads TGTGCCAGCGGCTTGCTGGCTAACTATGGCTACACCTTC.

This chain links TRBV18 with TRBJ1-3, with 7 bases matching TRBD1. Per germline, CDR1 KGHSH and CDR2 LQKENI. The CDR3 covers 16 residues. Trimming cost V 7 bases and J 0 bases; bases outside gene matches: 9. CDR3 nucleotide sequence: TGTGCCAGCTGCCTCGGACAGGCGAGCTCTGGAAACACCATATATTTT. As protein: CASCLGQASSGNTIYF.